One sample yielded the 27 T cell receptor beta chains listed below, sequenced in a study of blood T cell repertoires in COVID-19. Sequenced by immunoSEQ multiplex PCR; TCRdb stores in-frame clones only, minus some. The sample includes under 350,000 clones, approximately 85% of them seen just once. The sample was peripheral blood. Source of these receptors: a human donor in a cohort sampled during active COVID-19.

The rearrangement uses TRBV4-1 and TRBJ2-5, with 7 bases lining up with TRBD1. The CDR3 totals 17 residues. The J segment lost 5 bases and the V segment lost 4 bases, leaving 16 bases of the junction unmatched. Germline-derived CDR1 and CDR2 are MGHRA and YSYEKL. This CDR3 reads CASSRLPGRGRGETQYF. The CDR3 nucleotides are TGCGCCAGCAGCCGCTTACCTGGTCGGGGCAGGGGGGAGACCCAGTACTTC.

The CDR3 loop reads CASSELRNRVNQPQHF. The CDR3 DNA is TGCGCCAGCAGTGAACTCCGGAACAGGGTGAATCAGCCCCAGCATTTT. V gene TRBV10-1 combines with J gene TRBJ1-5, with D possibly TRBD1 on 6 matching bases. The V gene's germline CDR1 is WNHNN and CDR2 SYGVQD (reference sequence). V shed 3 bases and J shed 4 bases, with 16 bases lying between them. The CDR3 is 16 residues long.

The table lists this clone with a count of one. V and J are TRBV27 and TRBJ1-5, with TRBD1 matching 8 bases. This CDR3 comprises 15 residues. Trimming removed 10 bases from V and 4 bases from J; junction bases left unmatched: 12. In germline, CDR1 is MNHEY, CDR2 SMNVEV (reference sequence). The CDR3 is CATGQGAGANQPQHF. The CDR3 DNA is TGTGCCACCGGTCAGGGGGCCGGGGCGAATCAGCCCCAGCATTTT.

This clone was seen a few times. V and J are TRBV5-1 and TRBJ1-1; no clear D. Germline V gene lookup returns CDR1 SGHRS and CDR2 YFSETQ. Trimming pared 0 bases from V and 11 bases from J, leaving 17 bases between. This CDR3 spans 14 amino acids. The CDR3 DNA follows: TGCGCCAGCAGCTTGGATTGGTTGATGAATGCGGCTTTCTTT. It yields the protein CASSLDWLMNAAFF.

The rearrangement uses TRBV15 and TRBJ1-2; D perhaps matches TRBD1 (6 bases). CDR1 and CDR2 (germline): LNHNV, YYDKDF (reference sequence). V lost 4 bases and J 5 bases, leaving 14 bases between the germline ends. This CDR3 contains 14 residues. CDR3: CATSTRRGNYGYTF. The CDR3 DNA follows: TGTGCCACCAGCACCCGAAGGGGGAATTATGGCTACACCTTC.

The chain couples TRBV4-2 to TRBJ1-2; a weak D match, TRBD1 (6 bases). Germline CDR1 and CDR2: LGHNA and YNFKEQ. The CDR3 is 14 amino acids. V gave up 4 bases and J gave up 4 bases, with 13 bases separating them. The CDR3 sequence: CASSPGQYSYGYTF. The CDR3 nucleotides are TGTGCCAGCAGCCCCGGACAGTACTCCTATGGCTACACCTTC.

This rearrangement joins TRBV6-5 to TRBJ2-7, with D unresolved. Germline V gives CDR1 MNHEY, CDR2 SVGAGI. The CDR3 runs to 13 residues. Trimming cost V 6 bases and J 7 bases, with 16 bases left between them. This chain's CDR3 is CASRTTPGIEQYF. The CDR3 DNA follows: TGTGCCAGCAGGACCACCCCGGGTATTGAGCAGTACTTC.

The chain couples TRBV5-6 to TRBJ2-3; 9 bases agree with TRBD2. There are 16 residues in the CDR3. Trimming removed 4 bases from V and 6 bases from J; junction bases left unmatched: 12. Germline V CDR1 and CDR2: SGHDT, YYEEEE. CDR3 DNA sequence: TGTGCCAGCAGCGGAACAGCTAGCGGGGTATCGGATACGCAGTATTTT. Amino acid sequence: CASSGTASGVSDTQYF.

This chain uses TRBV19 with TRBJ1-2; 7 nucleotides line up with TRBD1. Germline loops: CDR1 LNHDA, CDR2 SQIVND (reference sequence). The CDR3 has 13 amino acids. The V and J ends lost 8 bases and 5 bases, in that order; junction bases with no gene match: 8. This CDR3 is CASVVAGGYGYTF. The CDR3 DNA is TGTGCCAGTGTGGTGGCAGGGGGTTATGGCTACACCTTC.

This rearrangement joins TRBV7-6 to TRBJ2-2; perhaps TRBD2 as D (5 bases). The V gene lost 5 bases and the J gene lost 0 bases, with 16 bases spanning the gap. In germline, CDR1 is SGHVS, CDR2 FNYEAQ. The CDR3 has 17 amino acids. The chain's CDR3 is CASSPTARGSNTGELFF. The CDR3 DNA reads TGTGCCAGCAGCCCTACCGCTCGGGGTTCGAACACCGGGGAGCTGTTTTTT.

With regard to this clone: A much larger clone differs by one base, so this may be a read error. The chain uses TRBV19 and TRBJ1-1, with 9 bases matching TRBD1. This CDR3 spans 13 amino acids. With 8 bases clipped from V and 1 base from J, the junction kept 2 bases outside the gene matches. The germline gives CDR1 LNHDA, CDR2 SQIVND (reference sequence). CDR3: CASGGQGNTEAFF. CDR3 coding DNA: TGTGCCAGTGGGGGACAGGGGAACACTGAAGCTTTCTTT. Supplemented by reference TRBV19 and TRBJ1-1, the full variable domain reads DGGITQSPKYLFRKEGQNVTLSCEQNLNHDAMYWYRQDPGQGLRLIYYSQIVNDFQKGDIAEGYSVSREKKESFPLTVTSAQKNPTAFYLCASGGQGNTEAFFGQGTRLTVV.

J is TRBJ2-2 and V is TRBV5-1; D may be TRBD1 (6 bases). Germline V CDR1 and CDR2: SGHRS, YFSETQ. Trimming removed 3 bases at V and 6 bases at J, with 18 bases between. The CDR3 totals 16 residues. Here the CDR3 DNA reads TGCGCCAGCAGCTCGAAGATTCAGGGGTTTCCCGGGGAGCTGTTTTTT. Protein: CASSSKIQGFPGELFF. The entire variable domain, with the rest obtained from reference TRBV5-1 and TRBJ2-2, is as follows: KAGVTQTPRYLIKTRGQQVTLSCSPISGHRSVSWYQQTPGQGLQFLFEYFSETQRNKGNFPGRFSGRQFSNSRSEMNVSTLELGDSALYLCASSSKIQGFPGELFFGEGSRLTVL.

The CDR3 protein is CASSPSGGLEKLFF. The CDR3 DNA is TGTGCCAGCAGTCCCTCGGGGGGACTTGAAAAACTGTTTTTT. The chain combines TRBV6-5 with TRBJ1-4, with TRBD1 as a possible D gene (5 bases). V was trimmed by 5 bases and J by 7 bases, leaving 14 bases between them. CDR1 and CDR2 (germline): MNHEY, SVGAGI. This CDR3 spans 14 amino acids.

The rearrangement links TRBV19 to TRBJ1-4; TRBD1 might be the D (6 bases). This CDR3 contains 15 residues. In germline, CDR1 is LNHDA, CDR2 SQIVND (reference sequence). The V end was cut by 4 bases, the J end by 5 bases, with 14 bases between. Here the CDR3 reads CASSTDTGINEKLFF. In nucleotides, the CDR3 is TGTGCCAGTAGTACAGACACAGGGATCAATGAAAAACTGTTTTTT.

The gene calls are TRBV3-1 (or the pseudogene TRBV3-2) and TRBJ2-7; TRBD2 matches 7 bases. After removal of 1 base from V and 1 base from J, the junction contained 4 bases not matched to a gene. Germline V gene sequence: CDR1 LGHDT, CDR2 YNNKEL (reference sequence). The CDR3 covers 15 residues. The CDR3 here is CASSQGGEGSYEQYF. The CDR3 DNA is TGTGCCAGCAGCCAAGGGGGGGAGGGGTCCTACGAGCAGTACTTC.

The chain couples TRBV5-6 to TRBJ1-2; D may be TRBD1 (6 bases). This CDR3 spans 14 amino acids. Between the trimmed V and J ends, which lost 4 bases and 6 bases, there was a span of 16 bases. CDR1 is SGHDT, CDR2 YYEEEE, per germline. The CDR3 is CASSPNQGWNGYTF. The CDR3 coding sequence is TGTGCCAGCAGCCCGAATCAGGGGTGGAATGGCTACACCTTC.

The chain recombines TRBV29-1 with TRBJ1-1; 9 bases align to TRBD1. CDR1 and CDR2 from the germline V gene are SQVTM and ANQGSEA. The CDR3 is 13 amino acids. Trimming took 5 bases from V and 4 from J; bases not matched to a gene: 5. In nucleotides, the CDR3 is TGCAGCGTTTCCCGGGACAGGGCCACTGAAGCTTTCTTT. Translating it yields CSVSRDRATEAFF. Looking up the rest from reference TRBV29-1 and TRBJ1-1 gives the full variable domain: SAVISQKPSRDICQRGTSLTIQCQVDSQVTMMFWYRQQPGQSLTLIATANQGSEATYESGFVIDKFPISRPNLTFSTLTVSNMSPEDSSIYLCSVSRDRATEAFFGQGTRLTVV.

This clone came up many times. V and J are TRBV7-9 and TRBJ2-3; D is perhaps TRBD2 (5 bases). Trimming removed 5 bases at V and 4 bases at J, with 10 bases between. Per germline, CDR1 SEHNR and CDR2 FQNEAQ (reference sequence). This CDR3 is 13 amino acids long. CDR3 region: CASSKQLADTQYF. The CDR3 DNA follows: TGTGCCAGCAGCAAACAACTAGCAGATACGCAGTATTTT.

V gene TRBV18 combines with J gene TRBJ1-5; D call uncertain. The CDR3 extends over 14 amino acids. CDR1 and CDR2 from the germline V gene are KGHSH and LQKENI. V was trimmed by 5 bases and J by 4 bases, leaving 12 bases between them. The CDR3 sequence is CASSSKSGNQPQHF. CDR3 in DNA: TGTGCCAGCTCAAGTAAGTCAGGAAATCAGCCCCAGCATTTT.

This chain joins TRBV20-1 and TRBJ2-7, with 7 bases fitting TRBD1. The V segment lost 3 bases and the J segment 2 bases; nucleotides outside the gene matches: 4. The germline V gene has CDR1 DFQATT and CDR2 SNEGSKA (reference sequence). The CDR3 covers 13 residues. DNA for the CDR3: TGCAGTGCTAGTGGCGACAGGGCCTACGAGCAGTACTTC. Translated: CSASGDRAYEQYF.

Here the CDR3 DNA reads TGTGCCAGCAGCCGGGGTTATGGAAACACCATATATTTT. It encodes CASSRGYGNTIYF. The chain links TRBV11-2 to TRBJ1-3; D ambiguous. Deletions cut 5 bases from V and 3 bases from J, with 8 bases between. CDR3 length equals 13 residues. Germline assignment: CDR1 SGHAT and CDR2 FQNNGV.

The chain carries TRBV19 and TRBJ2-5; perhaps TRBD1 as D (6 bases). CDR3 size: 14 residues. Germline values: CDR1 LNHDA, CDR2 SQIVND (reference sequence). V dropped 10 bases and J dropped 4 bases, with 19 bases sitting between them. In DNA, the CDR3 is TGTGCCACCCGACAGGTTGGGGATCGAGAGACCCAGTACTTC. It codes for CATRQVGDRETQYF.

The V gene is TRBV19, the J gene TRBJ2-7; TRBD1 agrees at 7 bases. The CDR3 totals 13 residues. Per germline, CDR1 LNHDA and CDR2 SQIVND (reference sequence). J lost 8 bases, V lost 3 bases, and 7 bases had no gene match. The CDR3: CASSIGNRGQQYF. CDR3 sequence (DNA): TGTGCCAGTAGTATCGGGAACAGGGGCCAGCAGTACTTC.

V is TRBV4-1 and J is TRBJ1-5, with TRBD1 as a possible D gene (5 bases). V was shortened by 6 bases and J by 4 bases, with 10 bases between the two germline ends. The CDR3 has 13 amino acids. The germline CDR1 and CDR2 sequences are MGHRA and YSYEKL. DNA for the CDR3: TGCGCCAGCAGTACTGACAGAAATCAGCCCCAGCATTTT. As protein: CASSTDRNQPQHF.

This clone was seen a few times. The chain links TRBV14 to TRBJ1-5, with 10 bases fitting TRBD1. CDR3 size: 15 residues. CDR1 and CDR2 (germline): SGHDN, FVKESK. V gave up 1 base and J gave up 4 bases; unmatched junction bases: 1. The CDR3 DNA sequence: TGTGCCAGCAGCCAAGGACAGGGGGCGAATCAGCCCCAGCATTTT. This sequence encodes CASSQGQGANQPQHF. The full variable domain, completed using reference TRBV14 and TRBJ1-5, is EAGVTQFPSHSVIEKGQTVTLRCDPISGHDNLYWYRRVMGKEIKFLLHFVKESKQDESGMPNNRFLAERTGGTYSTLKVQPAELEDSGVYFCASSQGQGANQPQHFGDGTRLSIL.

The rearrangement uses TRBV12-5 and TRBJ1-2; TRBD1 matches at 9 bases. Germline assignment: CDR1 LGHNT and CDR2 FRNRAP. The CDR3 covers 16 residues. V trimming: 4 bases; J trimming: 1 base; junction bases outside the gene matches: 7. CDR3 DNA sequence: TGTGCTAGTGGTTCAGGGACAGGGAAAATTAACTATGGCTACACCTTC. The encoded protein is CASGSGTGKINYGYTF.

This clone was counted once. The CDR3 DNA reads TGTGCCAGCAGTTTATCATTTCAGGGGCTGGCTTTCTTT. It codes for CASSLSFQGLAFF. The V and J genes are TRBV27 and TRBJ1-1; possibly TRBD1 for D (6 bases). V lost 0 bases and J lost 11, with 13 bases in between. The germline gives CDR1 MNHEY, CDR2 SMNVEV (reference sequence). The CDR3 consists of 13 residues.